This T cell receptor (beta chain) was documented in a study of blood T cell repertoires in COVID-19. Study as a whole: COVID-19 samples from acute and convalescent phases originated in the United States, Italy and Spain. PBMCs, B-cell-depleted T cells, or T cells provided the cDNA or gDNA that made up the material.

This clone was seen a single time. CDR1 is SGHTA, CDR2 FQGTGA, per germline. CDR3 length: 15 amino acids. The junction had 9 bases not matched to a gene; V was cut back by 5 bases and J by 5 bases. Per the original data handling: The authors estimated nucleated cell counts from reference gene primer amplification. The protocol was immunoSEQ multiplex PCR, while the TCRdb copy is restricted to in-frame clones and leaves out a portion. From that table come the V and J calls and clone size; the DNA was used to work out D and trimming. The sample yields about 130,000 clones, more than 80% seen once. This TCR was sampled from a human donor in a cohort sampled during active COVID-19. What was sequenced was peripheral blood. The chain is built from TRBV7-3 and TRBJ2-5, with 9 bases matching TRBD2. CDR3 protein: CASSPSGTSRETQYF. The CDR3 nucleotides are TGTGCCAGCAGCCCCTCCGGGACTAGCCGGGAGACCCAGTACTTC.